This T cell receptor beta chain was captured by sequencing in a study of blood T cell repertoires in COVID-19. The wider study: T cells, B-cell-depleted T cells, or PBMCs supplied cDNA or gDNA.

Patients at the Seattle site were enrolled during active infection and followed longitudinally. Original processing methods: Researchers report that nucleated cell counts were estimated from reference gene primer amplification. Profiled with immunoSEQ multiplex PCR; TCRdb holds only in-frame clones, not every one. That table supplies the V and J calls and clone size; D and trimming were determined from the DNA. The sample has around 260,000 clones, approximately 85% seen once. This CDR3 spans 14 amino acids. Germline V gene data show CDR1 as LNHDA and CDR2 as SQIVND (reference sequence). Losses at the gene ends were 6 bases for V and 3 bases for J; bases not matched to a gene: 4.

This chain joins TRBV19 and TRBJ1-1; TRBD1 agrees at 10 bases. Sequencing input: peripheral blood. The clonotype originates from a human donor with COVID-19, enrolled during active disease. The donor label of this sample is uncertain. The CDR3 protein is CASSEGQGDTEAFF. CDR3 DNA sequence: TGTGCCAGTAGCGAAGGACAGGGGGACACTGAAGCTTTCTTT.